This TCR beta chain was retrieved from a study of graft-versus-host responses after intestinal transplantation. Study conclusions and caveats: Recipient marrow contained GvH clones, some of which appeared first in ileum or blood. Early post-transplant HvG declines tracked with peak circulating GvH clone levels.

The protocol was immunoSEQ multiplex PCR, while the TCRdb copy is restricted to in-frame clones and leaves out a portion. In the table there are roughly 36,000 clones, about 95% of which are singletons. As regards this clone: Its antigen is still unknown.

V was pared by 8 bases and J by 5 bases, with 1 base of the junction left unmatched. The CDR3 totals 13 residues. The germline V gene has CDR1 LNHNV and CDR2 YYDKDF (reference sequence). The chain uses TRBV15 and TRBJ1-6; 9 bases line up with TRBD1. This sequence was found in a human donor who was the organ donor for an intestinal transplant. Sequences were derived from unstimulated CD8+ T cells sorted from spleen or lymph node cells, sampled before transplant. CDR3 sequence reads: CATGTGNNSPLHF. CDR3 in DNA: TGTGCCACCGGGACAGGGAATAATTCACCCCTCCACTTT.